The 17 T cell receptor beta chains below come from one sample, sequenced in a study of blood T cell repertoires in COVID-19. Some clones are missing from TCRdb's copy, which holds only in-frame ones; the method was immunoSEQ multiplex PCR. Of some 530,000 clones in the sample, 70% to 90% were seen once. The material sequenced was peripheral blood. Every receptor here comes from a human donor in a cohort sampled during active COVID-19.

The chain carries TRBV28 and TRBJ1-4; D might be TRBD1 (6 bases). Germline loops: CDR1 MDHEN, CDR2 SYDVKM. V was clipped by 6 bases and J by 4 bases, with 12 bases between them. The CDR3 spans 14 residues. CDR3 nucleotides: TGTGCCAGCAGGGTGACAGGCCATAATGAAAAACTGTTTTTT. Encoded protein: CASRVTGHNEKLFF.

The chain recombines TRBV7-8 with TRBJ2-7, with 9 bases matching TRBD1. The CDR3 is 17 amino acids. Per germline, CDR1 SGHVS and CDR2 FQNEAQ. V lost 4 bases and J lost 3; bases outside the gene matches: 13. This CDR3 is CASSSTRGQGLLYEQYF. The CDR3 region has the DNA TGTGCCAGCAGCTCCACAAGGGGACAGGGCCTGCTCTACGAGCAGTACTTC.

In this sample, this clone turned up a few times. The chain uses TRBV3-1 (or the pseudogene TRBV3-2) and TRBJ2-1; 12 bases fit TRBD2. The CDR3 consists of 17 residues. After removal of 0 bases from V and 7 bases from J, the junction contained 7 bases not matched to a gene. Germline V gene sequence: CDR1 LGHDT, CDR2 YNNKEL (reference sequence). The CDR3 sequence is CASSQDSTSGSRNEQFF. The CDR3 DNA is TGTGCCAGCAGCCAAGACTCGACTAGCGGGAGTCGTAATGAGCAGTTCTTC.

The chain is built from TRBV19 and TRBJ1-2; perhaps TRBD1 as D (5 bases). The V end was cut by 7 bases, the J end by 4 bases, with 13 bases between. Per germline, CDR1 LNHDA and CDR2 SQIVND (reference sequence). The CDR3 runs 13 residues. This CDR3 reads CASTLGDFYGYTF. DNA of the CDR3: TGTGCCAGTACCTTAGGGGACTTCTATGGCTACACCTTC.

The rearrangement links TRBV19 to TRBJ2-5; D is perhaps TRBD1 (6 bases). Looked up from germline, CDR1 is LNHDA and CDR2 is SQIVND (reference sequence). Trimming removed 10 bases from V and 3 bases from J, with 15 bases in between. The CDR3 loop spans 13 amino acids. The CDR3 sequence: CATTDSSKETQYF. For the CDR3, the DNA is TGTGCCACCACGGACAGTAGCAAAGAGACCCAGTACTTC. Using reference TRBV19 and TRBJ2-5 for the parts outside the CDR3, the full variable domain is DGGITQSPKYLFRKEGQNVTLSCEQNLNHDAMYWYRQDPGQGLRLIYYSQIVNDFQKGDIAEGYSVSREKKESFPLTVTSAQKNPTAFYLCATTDSSKETQYFGPGTRLLVL.

The chain has TRBV4-1 and TRBJ2-1; 8 nucleotides align to TRBD2. The CDR3 covers 16 residues. Germline V gene data show CDR1 as MGHRA and CDR2 as YSYEKL. Unmatched junction bases numbered 4, after V lost 1 base and J lost 2 bases. CDR3 DNA sequence: TGCGCCAGCAGCCAAGTTGCGGGAGGCACCTACAATGAGCAGTTCTTC. Translated: CASSQVAGGTYNEQFF.

The chain employs TRBV11-3 and TRBJ2-2, with 12 positions matching TRBD2. From germline, CDR1 is SGHNT and CDR2 YENEEA. The CDR3 runs to 17 residues. Trimming at V came to 3 bases and at J to 4 bases, leaving 6 bases not matched to a gene. The CDR3 sequence is CASSFRTSGIGTGELFF. Written as DNA, the CDR3 is TGTGCCAGCAGCTTTCGGACTAGCGGGATTGGCACCGGGGAGCTGTTTTTT.

The rearrangement uses TRBV5-5 and TRBJ2-1; TRBD2 matches 9 bases. The CDR3 has 15 residues. Germline lookup yields CDR1 SGHKS and CDR2 YYEKEE (reference sequence). Trimming at V came to 4 bases and at J to 7 bases, leaving 9 bases not matched to a gene. CDR3 bases: TGTGCCAGCAGCCTGGGACTAGCCAACCGTAATGAGCAGTTCTTC. Translated, it gives CASSLGLANRNEQFF.

The chain links TRBV6-6 to TRBJ1-4, with D maybe TRBD1 (6 bases). Germline V lookup: CDR1 MNHNY, CDR2 SVGAGI (reference sequence). The V end was cut by 10 bases, the J end by 6 bases, with 15 bases between. The CDR3 extends over 13 amino acids. The chain's CDR3 is CATRVAGDEKLFF. The DNA for the CDR3 is TGTGCCACCCGGGTGGCAGGGGATGAAAAACTGTTTTTT.

The rearrangement uses TRBV5-3 and TRBJ2-7, with D maybe TRBD2 (6 bases). TRBV5-3 counts as an open reading frame of uncertain function. Trimming left V 2 bases short and J 2 bases short, with 17 bases between. CDR3 length equals 16 residues. The CDR3 protein is CARSFFMGWRAYEQYF. The CDR3 DNA reads as TGTGCCAGAAGCTTCTTCATGGGGTGGAGGGCCTACGAGCAGTACTTC.

CDR3 coding DNA: TGTGCCAGTAGTAAAAGCGGACCGAGCTCCTACAATGAGCAGTTCTTC. Translating it yields CASSKSGPSSYNEQFF. J is TRBJ2-1 and V is TRBV19, with D perhaps TRBD2 (5 bases). The V gene's germline CDR1 is LNHDA and CDR2 SQIVND (reference sequence). The CDR3 totals 16 residues. V was trimmed by 4 bases and J by 0 bases, leaving 13 bases between them.

This clone was counted only a few times. This sequence joins TRBV7-2 and TRBJ2-7, with 7 bases identical to TRBD1. This CDR3 is built from 14 residues. Per germline, CDR1 SGHTA and CDR2 FQGNSA. The ends lost 2 bases at V and 4 bases at J; junction bases unmatched: 5. CDR3 amino acids: CASSLSGTVYEQYF. The CDR3 DNA reads as TGTGCCAGCAGCTTAAGTGGGACAGTATACGAGCAGTACTTC. Complete variable domain (other parts from reference TRBV7-2 and TRBJ2-7): GAGVSQSPSNKVTEKGKDVELRCDPISGHTALYWYRQSLGQGLEFLIYFQGNSAPDKSGLPSDRFSAERTGGSVSTLTIQRTQQEDSAVYLCASSLSGTVYEQYFGPGTRLTVT.

This clone is a singleton in its sample. V gene TRBV18 combines with J gene TRBJ1-4; no clear D. CDR1 and CDR2 from the germline V gene are KGHSH and LQKENI. The CDR3 is 12 amino acids. The germline V and J ends were trimmed by 6 bases and 5 bases, with 7 bases remaining between them. For the CDR3, the DNA is TGTGCCAGCTCCGTCTCGAATGAAAAACTGTTTTTT. Translation: CASSVSNEKLFF.

This clone appeared a few times. The chain joins TRBV5-1 to TRBJ2-5; TRBD2 agrees at 7 bases. The CDR3 runs 16 residues. Looked up from germline, CDR1 is SGHRS and CDR2 is YFSETQ. The V segment lost 2 bases and the J segment 1 base; nucleotides outside the gene matches: 8. CDR3 in amino acids: CASSLFAGRGQETQYF. The CDR3 coding sequence is TGCGCCAGCAGCTTATTCGCGGGGAGGGGCCAAGAGACCCAGTACTTC.

This clone came up once. The rearrangement links TRBV29-1 to TRBJ2-3; TRBD2 matches at 12 bases. V trimming: 3 bases; J trimming: 3 bases; junction bases outside the gene matches: 10. CDR3 length: 17 residues. The germline V gene encodes CDR1 SQVTM and CDR2 ANQGSEA. CDR3 nucleotide sequence: TGCAGCGTTGATAGGACGACTAGCGGGAGTTTAACAGATACGCAGTATTTT. It is translated as CSVDRTTSGSLTDTQYF.

The rearrangement links TRBV27 to TRBJ2-2; D is unclear. The length of the CDR3 is 13 residues. The V end was cut by 7 bases, the J end by 6 bases, with 12 bases between. Germline lookup yields CDR1 MNHEY and CDR2 SMNVEV (reference sequence). CDR3 residues: CASKLLSAGELFF. As DNA, the CDR3 is TGTGCCAGCAAGCTCTTGAGCGCCGGGGAGCTGTTTTTT.

The V gene is TRBV4-1, the J gene TRBJ1-4; D remains unclear. V was cut by 1 base and J by 0 bases, with 9 bases left in between. There are 16 residues in the CDR3. Looked up from germline, CDR1 is MGHRA and CDR2 is YSYEKL. CDR3 residues: CASSQGAIPTNEKLFF. The CDR3 DNA sequence: TGCGCCAGCAGCCAAGGTGCGATCCCAACTAATGAAAAACTGTTTTTT.